This TCR beta chain came from a study of control samples from healthy donors and cancer patients. Using immunoSEQ multiplex PCR, the repertoire was profiled, and TCRdb retains in-frame clones only, with some absent. This sample has over 80,000 clones, with 79% found just once. The CDR3 loop spans 13 amino acids. Germline V gene lookup returns CDR1 MGHRA and CDR2 YSYEKL. With V trimmed by 3 bases and J by 4 bases, 2 bases remained unmatched. The chain combines TRBV4-1 with TRBJ2-7, with 8 bases matching TRBD1. The source material was blood. The TCR was taken from a woman aged 25 to 39 in good health. The CDR3 region is CASSHDRGYEQYF. For the CDR3, the DNA is TGCGCCAGCAGCCACGACAGGGGTTACGAGCAGTACTTC.